The rows below give T cell receptor beta chains drawn from one sample of a study of T-cell reconstitution after alpha-beta-depleted transplantation in children. TCRdb reanalysed the PCR reads using MiXCR and keeps one entry per CDR3 protein. Seen here are around 380,000 distinct CDR3 sequences, approximately 10% observed once, and the top ten hold 5% to 6.5%. The specimen comprised PBMCs from the stem cell graft donor, sampled from the stem cell graft. Source of these receptors: a human donor who donated a stem cell graft to a child with acute myeloid leukemia. The CDR3 runs from the conserved cysteine through the conserved F or W. The D gene is left open where the match is weak. The listing skips clone size in some rows; elsewhere it reads once, few, many or a size class.

size,D,V,J,DNA,CDR3
NA,NA,TRBV20-1,TRBJ1-2,TGCAGTGCTAGATCAGGGGATTCAGGCTATGGCTACACCTTC,CSARSGDSGYGYTF
few,NA,TRBV2,TRBJ2-1,TGTGCCAGCAGTGTAGGGGTAGATGAGCAGTTCTTC,CASSVGVDEQFF
few,TRBD1,TRBV7-6,TRBJ2-1,TGTGCCAGCAGCCGCGAGGGGGCAAGTGAGCAGTTCTTC,CASSREGASEQFF
NA,TRBD2,TRBV6-2/TRBV6-3,TRBJ2-1,TGTGCCAGCAGAACCGAGGACGTAGGACTAGCGGGAGGAAATTACAATGAGCAGTTCTTC,CASRTEDVGLAGGNYNEQFF
few,NA,TRBV4-1,TRBJ2-7,TGCGCCAGCAGCCGCACAGAGGTTGGCGAGCAGTACTTC,CASSRTEVGEQYF
few,NA,TRBV6-1,TRBJ1-5,TGTGCCAGCAGCCCCTCCGGGGGAGGGGTAGGCAATCAGCCCCAGCATTTT,CASSPSGGGVGNQPQHF
NA,TRBD1,TRBV9,TRBJ1-6,TGTGCCAGCAGCGCCTCCGGGACAGGGGCTTCACCCCTCCACTTT,CASSASGTGASPLHF
many,NA,TRBV20-1,TRBJ1-6,TGCAGTGCTAGGAAATCTGGAGGCTCCTATAATTCACCCCTCCACTTT,CSARKSGGSYNSPLHF
few,NA,TRBV7-2,TRBJ2-6,TGTGCCAGCAACACCGTGGACACCTCTGGGGCCAACGTCCTGACTTTC,CASNTVDTSGANVLTF
few,NA,TRBV7-2,TRBJ1-1,TGTGCCAGCAGCTTCACAGGGACTGAAGCTTTCTTT,CASSFTGTEAFF
few,NA,TRBV15,TRBJ2-1,TGTGCCACCAGCAGGGGGTCAAGCGGAAACAATGAGCAGTTCTTC,CATSRGSSGNNEQFF
many,TRBD2,TRBV5-1,TRBJ2-3,TGCGCCAGCAGCTCGGGACTAGCGGTCGCCTACACAGATACGCAGTATTTT,CASSSGLAVAYTDTQYF